Listed here is a single T cell receptor (beta chain). Original methodology: Reference gene primer amplification in the assay estimated nucleated cell counts. The data were produced by immunoSEQ multiplex PCR, yet TCRdb's version contains in-frame clones alone and is incomplete. The DNA was the basis for D and trimming; V, J and clone size are from that table. The data show roughly 230,000 clones, over 75% seen once. This specimen comes from a study of blood T cell repertoires in COVID-19. Study at large: Both acute and convalescent COVID-19 samples were obtained from the United States, Italy and Spain. T cells, B-cell-depleted T cells, or PBMCs supplied cDNA or gDNA.

With 7 bases removed from V and 0 bases from J, the gap between germline ends came to 16 bases. Germline CDR1 and CDR2: SGHTA and FQGNSA. The CDR3 totals 16 residues. The sequencing input was peripheral blood. The source is an elderly woman with acute or convalescent COVID-19. This sequence joins TRBV7-2 and TRBJ2-1; D may be TRBD1 (6 bases). CDR3 sequence reads: CASIQPGVSSYNEQFF. The CDR3 DNA is TGTGCCAGCATCCAACCAGGGGTGAGCTCCTACAATGAGCAGTTCTTC.